This T cell receptor beta chain was recovered during a study of graft-versus-host responses after intestinal transplantation. The study's findings and limits: The authors found GvH clones in recipient marrow, some appearing first in ileum or blood. Peak GvH clone levels in circulation were associated with early post-transplant HvG declines.

Note on this clone: Antigen unknown.

Libraries were prepared by immunoSEQ multiplex PCR; TCRdb keeps only in-frame clonotypes and omits some of them. The data show roughly 100,000 clones, with roughly 93% seen just once and roughly 1.2% held by the top ten. In germline, CDR1 is SEHNR, CDR2 FQNEAQ (reference sequence). The CDR3 spans 13 residues. V was pared by 5 bases and J by 11 bases, with 8 bases of the junction left unmatched. The clonotype was recovered from a human donor who received an intestinal transplant. V usage is TRBV7-9 and J usage is TRBJ1-5, with 8 bases fitting TRBD1. The source was unstimulated CD8+ T cells sorted from spleen or lymph node cells, collected before intestinal transplant. For the CDR3, the DNA is TGTGCCAGCAGCCCAGGGACAGGTAGGTCCCAGCATTTT. It encodes CASSPGTGRSQHF. The whole variable domain, remainder taken from reference TRBV7-9 and TRBJ1-5, is DTGVSQNPRHKITKRGQNVTFRCDPISEHNRLYWYRQTLGQGPEFLTYFQNEAQLEKSRLLSDRFSAERPKGSFSTLEIQRTEQGDSAMYLCASSPGTGRSQHFGDGTRLSIL.